The clone carrying this T cell receptor beta chain was observed a few times. The data belong to a study of CD8+ T cells in alopecia areata. Sequencing templates came from extracted RNA that was reverse transcribed into cDNA. Measured with immunoSEQ multiplex PCR; TCRdb has only the in-frame clones, and not every one. The sample lists approximately 150,000 clones, 62% seen once, with 35% to 40% in the top ten. The germline CDR1 and CDR2 sequences are MGHDK and SYGVNS. The V gene lost 4 bases and the J gene lost 10 bases, with 19 bases spanning the gap. The CDR3 loop spans 14 amino acids. V and J are TRBV25-1 and TRBJ2-5; perhaps TRBD1 as D (5 bases). This receptor was obtained from a human donor in good health. The sample taken for sequencing was CD8+ T cells sorted from blood. This CDR3 is CASSGQAGPRDQYF. CDR3 in DNA: TGTGCCAGCAGTGGTCAGGCTGGCCCCAGGGACCAGTACTTC.